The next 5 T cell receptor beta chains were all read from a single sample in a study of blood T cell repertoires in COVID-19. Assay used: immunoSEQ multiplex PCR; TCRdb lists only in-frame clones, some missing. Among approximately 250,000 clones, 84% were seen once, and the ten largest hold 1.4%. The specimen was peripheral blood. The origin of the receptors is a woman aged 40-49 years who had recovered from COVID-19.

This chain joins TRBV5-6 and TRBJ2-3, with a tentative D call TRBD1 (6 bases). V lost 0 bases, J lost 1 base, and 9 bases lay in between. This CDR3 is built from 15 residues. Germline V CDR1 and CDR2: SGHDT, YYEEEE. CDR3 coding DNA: TGTGCCAGCAGCTTGGGGGGGCCGGGCACAGATACGCAGTATTTT. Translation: CASSLGGPGTDTQYF. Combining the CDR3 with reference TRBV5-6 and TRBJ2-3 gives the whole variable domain DAGVTQSPTHLIKTRGQQVTLRCSPKSGHDTVSWYQQALGQGPQFIFQYYEEEERQRGNFPDRFSGHQFPNYSSELNVNALLLGDSALYLCASSLGGPGTDTQYFGPGTRLTVL.

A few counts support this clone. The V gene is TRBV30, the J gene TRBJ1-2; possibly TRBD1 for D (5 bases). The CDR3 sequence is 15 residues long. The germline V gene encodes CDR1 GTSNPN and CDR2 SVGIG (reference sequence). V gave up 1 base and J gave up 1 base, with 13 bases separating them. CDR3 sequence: CAWSAQGLFNYGYTF. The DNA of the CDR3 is TGTGCCTGGAGTGCTCAGGGACTTTTTAACTATGGCTACACCTTC.

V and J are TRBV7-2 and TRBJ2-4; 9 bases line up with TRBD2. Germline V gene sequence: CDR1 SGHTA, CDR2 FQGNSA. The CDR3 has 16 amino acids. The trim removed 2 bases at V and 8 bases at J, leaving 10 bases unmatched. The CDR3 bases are TGTGCCAGCAGCTTAATGGGCGGGGGGGCGAGTGACATTCAGTACTTC. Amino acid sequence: CASSLMGGGASDIQYF.

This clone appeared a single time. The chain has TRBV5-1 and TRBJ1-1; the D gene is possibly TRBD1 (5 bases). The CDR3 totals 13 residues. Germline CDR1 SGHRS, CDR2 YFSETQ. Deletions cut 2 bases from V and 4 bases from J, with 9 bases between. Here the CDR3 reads CASSFGGGTEAFF. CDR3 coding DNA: TGCGCCAGCAGCTTTGGGGGAGGCACTGAAGCTTTCTTT.

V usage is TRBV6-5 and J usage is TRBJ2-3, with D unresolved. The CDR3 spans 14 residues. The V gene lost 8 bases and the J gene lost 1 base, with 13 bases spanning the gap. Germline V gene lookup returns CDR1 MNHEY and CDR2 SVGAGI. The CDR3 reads CASGPNRGTDTQYF. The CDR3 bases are TGTGCCAGCGGCCCGAACCGGGGCACAGATACGCAGTATTTT.